This T cell receptor (beta chain) was sequenced for a study of T cell responses to AZD1222 COVID-19 vaccine. Findings and caveats of the study: White British ancestry dominated among donors, who included more females, and clonal diversity was possibly underestimated. It was only after the peak T cell response that any repertoires were sampled. Spike was spanned by vaccine-associated CD4 TCRs, which were dominant at 160-218 and 743-854.

Produced via immunoSEQ multiplex PCR; TCRdb's table is partial and in-frame only. This table has around 120,000 clones, 75% to 90% appearing once. This clone is a singleton in its sample. The antigen is undetermined. The CDR3 has 12 amino acids. The germline V gene encodes CDR1 SEHNR and CDR2 FQNEAQ (reference sequence). Deletions cut 5 bases from V and 0 bases from J, with 3 bases between. Material: peripheral blood, obtained on day 0 of MenACWY control vaccination. This TCR came from an adult in good health. This rearrangement joins TRBV7-9 to TRBJ2-3; D unresolved. The CDR3 DNA is TGTGCCAGCAGCCGGAGCACAGATACGCAGTATTTT. It encodes CASSRSTDTQYF.